These T cell receptor beta chains were read from a single sample in a study of blood T cell repertoires in COVID-19. Clones were sequenced by immunoSEQ multiplex PCR, and TCRdb holds only the in-frame ones, with some missing. The sample holds approximately 280,000 clones, around 84% seen once. The sample taken for sequencing was PBMCs or T cells enriched from blood (not recorded which). These receptors came from a man aged 35 to 55 who had been exposed to COVID-19. CDR3s include the opening cysteine and the closing phenylalanine or tryptophan. The order of the fields is V gene, clone size, J gene, CDR3 protein. Clone size is shown for a subset of rows, as once, few, many or a class of expanded clone.

TRBV3-1/TRBV3-2	-	TRBJ2-1	CASSQAGTGEGSYNEQFF
TRBV7-6	-	TRBJ2-7	CATSKDSGGSYEQYF
TRBV6-5	-	TRBJ1-2	CASSPTVSLNYGYTF
TRBV5-4	once	TRBJ2-1	CASTSRGGSSLNEQFF
TRBV7-9	-	TRBJ2-2	CASSSSGGADTGELFF
TRBV2	-	TRBJ2-4	CASSGSDSQNIQYF
TRBV11-3	-	TRBJ2-1	CASKSPGNPNEQFF
TRBV5-1	-	TRBJ2-3	CASSPRTGPRASDTQYF
TRBV12-3/TRBV12-4	-	TRBJ2-5	CASSLVRLETQYF
TRBV18	once	TRBJ2-1	CASSPPSRGEQFF
TRBV7-3	once	TRBJ1-1	CASSPQGGRGTEAFF
TRBV11-2	-	TRBJ2-1	CASNLAQGVRREQFF
TRBV3-1/TRBV3-2	many	TRBJ2-7	CASSTALATFGHEQYF
TRBV19	-	TRBJ1-5	CASSIPARVDQPQHF
TRBV7-9	-	TRBJ2-7	CASSLPGTGVEQYF
TRBV30	-	TRBJ2-1	CAWSVLPVRFF
TRBV11-2	-	TRBJ2-2	CASIDSGAGELFF
TRBV19	-	TRBJ2-1	CASSTPQETSGRAEGNEQFF
TRBV7-3	-	TRBJ2-3	CASSLSSTDTQYF
TRBV12-3/TRBV12-4	-	TRBJ2-1	CASSAPGNEQFF
TRBV12-3/TRBV12-4	-	TRBJ2-3	CASSWRDTQYF
TRBV5-1	-	TRBJ1-1	CASRARQETTEAFF
TRBV5-6	once	TRBJ1-6	CASSLVRGSGVPLHF
TRBV30	once	TRBJ2-5	CAWSVFQGGQETQYF
TRBV19	-	TRBJ1-1	CASSISGPWGERENTEAFF
TRBV18	-	TRBJ2-3	CASSRGTSGSTDTQYF
TRBV6-5	-	TRBJ2-1	CASSYLSADNEQFF
TRBV15	-	TRBJ1-6	CATSSEVRGNSPLHF
TRBV7-9	-	TRBJ1-5	CAVGTGRSQPQHF
TRBV5-1	-	TRBJ2-5	CASSPSGRETQYF
TRBV27	-	TRBJ1-2	CASMAEDGGYTF
TRBV24-1	-	TRBJ2-1	CATSDTSGSLHNEQFF
TRBV2	few	TRBJ2-2	CASSEGVVGAGELFF
TRBV18	-	TRBJ2-2	CASSLRAGELFF
TRBV2	-	TRBJ2-7	CASRPLAGVEYEQYF
TRBV3-1/TRBV3-2	-	TRBJ1-6	CASSPPGQSNSPLHF
TRBV3-1/TRBV3-2	few	TRBJ1-4	CASSQDSGTGGEKLFF
TRBV5-1	-	TRBJ2-7	CASSSGTGNEQYF
TRBV10-1	few	TRBJ2-7	CASSDLGDRRTYEQYF
TRBV7-8	-	TRBJ1-1	CASSLGQGTNTEAFF
TRBV10-3	-	TRBJ2-3	CAISVGQGLDTQYF
TRBV3-1/TRBV3-2	-	TRBJ2-1	CAAGGIAGAYNEQFF
TRBV5-5	-	TRBJ1-1	CASNNRNMNTEAFF
TRBV12-3/TRBV12-4	-	TRBJ1-1	CASSSPPGEAFF
TRBV5-1	-	TRBJ1-1	CASSLVGGGLNTEAFF
TRBV12-3/TRBV12-4	-	TRBJ2-5	CASRRQGSTQYF